These 9 T cell receptor beta chains were all obtained from the same sample, sequenced in a study of T cell repertoires in cytomegalovirus infection. TCRdb recomputed calls from the reads with MiXCR, one row per CDR3 protein. The sample includes roughly 70,000 distinct CDR3 sequences, around 20% of them seen just once. No antigen has been identified for these receptors. The sample was CD8+ T cells from cultured PBMCs, taken from culture after CMV antigen stimulation. Source of these receptors: a human donor in good health (CMV status not recorded). Some clones in this sample may be carry-over from other donors' samples.

On this clonotype itself: Just one base apart from a much larger clone, this may be a read error. This chain links TRBV4-3 with TRBJ1-1; D ambiguous. The germline V and J ends were trimmed by 3 bases and 1 base, with 24 bases remaining between them. The CDR3 runs 19 residues. Germline V gives CDR1 LGHNA, CDR2 YSLEER. The CDR3 DNA sequence: TGCGCCAGCAGCCACACACCGCCAAATTCGTGGAGAAGGAACACTGAAGCTTTCTTT. Its translation is CASSHTPPNSWRRNTEAFF.

The CDR3 spells CASSPPGTGELFF. CDR3 in DNA: TGTGCCAGCAGCCCCCCAGGGACCGGGGAGCTGTTTTTT. The chain is built from TRBV6-5 and TRBJ2-2; a weak D match, TRBD1 (5 bases). V shed 6 bases and J shed 5 bases, with 10 bases lying between them. The germline V gene encodes CDR1 MNHEY and CDR2 SVGAGI. The CDR3 has 13 amino acids.

The table lists this clonotype with many counts. This chain uses TRBV7-2 with TRBJ1-5; D uncertain. V shed 4 bases and J shed 7 bases, with 8 bases lying between them. CDR1 SGHTA and CDR2 FQGNSA come from the germline V gene. This CDR3 region has 12 residues. CDR3 residues: CASSYLRQPQHF. CDR3 DNA sequence: TGTGCCAGCAGCTACCTCCGGCAGCCCCAGCATTTT. Full variable domain (remainder filled in from reference TRBV7-2 and TRBJ1-5): GAGVSQSPSNKVTEKGKDVELRCDPISGHTALYWYRQSLGQGLEFLIYFQGNSAPDKSGLPSDRFSAERTGGSVSTLTIQRTQQEDSAVYLCASSYLRQPQHFGDGTRLSIL.

This sequence joins TRBV7-8 and TRBJ2-2; TRBD2 matches at 11 bases. In germline, CDR1 is SGHVS, CDR2 FQNEAQ. V lost 1 base and J lost 4; bases outside the gene matches: 2. This CDR3 contains 16 residues. The CDR3 reads CASSLVLAGVTGELFF. The CDR3 coding sequence is TGTGCCAGCAGCTTAGTACTAGCGGGGGTCACCGGGGAGCTGTTTTTT.

The rearrangement links TRBV7-2 to TRBJ2-7; 7 bases are shared with TRBD1. After removal of 8 bases from V and 0 bases from J, the junction contained 1 base not matched to a gene. Germline V CDR1 and CDR2: SGHTA, FQGNSA. This CDR3 is built from 12 residues. CDR3 residues: CASGTASYEQYF. For the CDR3, the DNA is TGTGCCAGCGGGACAGCCTCCTACGAGCAGTACTTC.

This sequence joins TRBV6-2 or TRBV6-3 and TRBJ2-7; 10 positions match TRBD1. In germline, CDR1 is MNHEY, CDR2 SVGEGT. The CDR3 contains 13 residues. V trimming: 9 bases; J trimming: 9 bases; junction bases outside the gene matches: 11. CDR3 in amino acids: CASSGTGEFGQYF. CDR3 nucleotide sequence: TGTGCCAGTTCCGGGACAGGGGAGTTTGGGCAGTACTTC.

Here the CDR3 reads CASSQAPTGDQPQHF. As DNA, the CDR3 is TGTGCCAGCAGCCAGGCCCCTACAGGGGATCAGCCCCAGCATTTT. The gene calls are TRBV3-1 and TRBJ1-5; 7 positions agree with TRBD1. The germline CDR1 and CDR2 sequences are LGHDT and YNNKEL (reference sequence). V was clipped by 3 bases and J by 5 bases; unmatched bases: 7. The CDR3 is 15 amino acids.

The genes are TRBV7-8 and TRBJ2-6, with D perhaps matching TRBD1 (5 bases). The CDR3 has 15 amino acids. V lost 8 bases to trimming and J lost 0 bases, with 11 bases between them. Germline V gene sequence: CDR1 SGHVS, CDR2 FQNEAQ. Written as DNA, the CDR3 is TGTGCCAGCGGGGCCCCCCTCTCTGGGGCCAACGTCCTGACTTTC. Translation gives CASGAPLSGANVLTF.

This clonotype has only a few counts. The chain combines TRBV11-2 with TRBJ2-7, with D perhaps assigned TRBD1 or TRBD2 (5 bases each). Germline loops: CDR1 SGHAT, CDR2 FQNNGV. V was pared by 4 bases and J by 7 bases, with 23 bases between. The CDR3 spans 16 residues. The CDR3 sequence: CASSSGNLRGINEQYF. As DNA, the CDR3 is TGTGCCAGCAGCTCGGGGAACTTAAGGGGAATCAATGAGCAGTACTTC.